The 22 T cell receptor beta chains in this list originate from one sample, sequenced in a study of neurological immune-mediated disorders (dated by TCRdb to the late 2010s). Receptor libraries were prepared by 5' RACE. Sequenced using an Illumina HiSeq 2500. TCRdb ran its own pipeline on the public reads, namely fastp trimming at Q25 and MiXCR clone calling, and kept in-frame beta chains. Entries that share a CDR3 protein sequence are merged under the most common genes and DNA. The sample profile shows approximately 82,000 distinct CDR3 sequences; 13% of them were found once. The top ten clones comprise around 4.5% of the sample. Sample time point, as interpreted from the label and publication: longitudinal time-point 2. The sample taken for sequencing was PBMCs. These receptors originate from a female donor with HTLV-1-associated myelopathy (HAM/TSP).

This clonotype occurred many times. The V and J genes are TRBV20-1 and TRBJ2-2; 7 positions agree with TRBD2. Germline loops: CDR1 DFQATT, CDR2 SNEGSKA (reference sequence). The CDR3 is 17 amino acids. Trimming cost V 0 bases and J 3 bases; bases outside gene matches: 10. Here the CDR3 reads CSARDRGGPTYTGELFF. The CDR3 DNA reads TGCAGTGCTAGAGATCGGGGAGGGCCCACGTACACCGGGGAGCTGTTTTTT.

At least ten counts were recorded for this clonotype. The V gene is TRBV7-3, the J gene TRBJ2-1; possibly TRBD2 for D (6 bases). This CDR3 comprises 15 residues. V was pared by 1 base and J by 3 bases, with 10 bases between. Germline V gives CDR1 SGHTA, CDR2 FQGTGA. CDR3 in DNA: TGTGCCAGCAGCTTAAGGGGGGAAGGCTACAATGAGCAGTTCTTC. Protein: CASSLRGEGYNEQFF.

This clonotype was observed many times. The chain uses TRBV11-2 and TRBJ2-2, with TRBD1 as a possible D gene (6 bases). V lost 5 bases and J 3 bases, leaving 13 bases between the germline ends. The germline CDR1 and CDR2 sequences are SGHAT and FQNNGV. The CDR3 covers 15 residues. The CDR3 nucleotides are TGTGCCAGCAGCCCTGACAGGCATGACACCGGGGAGCTGTTTTTT. This codes for CASSPDRHDTGELFF.

This clonotype came up many times. The rearrangement uses TRBV10-3 and TRBJ1-1, with TRBD1 as a possible D gene (5 bases). The CDR3 covers 12 residues. V lost 3 bases and J lost 3, with 5 bases in between. Per the germline V gene, CDR1 is ENHRY and CDR2 is SYGVKD. The CDR3 reads CAISDRDTEAFF. The CDR3 nucleotides read TGTGCCATCAGTGACAGGGACACTGAAGCTTTCTTT.

This clonotype was detected many times. The chain joins TRBV5-1 to TRBJ2-7; possible D gene TRBD1, 6 bases. CDR1 is SGHRS and CDR2 is YFSETQ in the germline V gene. This CDR3 comprises 15 residues. Trimming took off 0 bases at V and 2 bases at J, with 12 bases between the two ends. The CDR3 region is CASSLVPQGTYEQYF. CDR3 coding DNA: TGCGCCAGCAGCTTGGTTCCACAGGGTACCTACGAGCAGTACTTC.

By sample fraction, this clonotype is medium-sized. The J gene is TRBJ2-7, the V gene TRBV20-1; D gene ambiguous. Germline V lookup: CDR1 DFQATT, CDR2 SNEGSKA (reference sequence). Trimming left V 3 bases short and J 0 bases short, with 18 bases between. The CDR3 is 16 amino acids. The CDR3 nucleotides are TGCAGTGCTAGTGCCCCCTTGGGCCATCGCTCCTACGAGCAGTACTTC. Translation: CSASAPLGHRSYEQYF.

Notes on this clonotype: A much more abundant neighbour one base away suggests this may be a read error. The DNA for the CDR3 is TGCGCCAGCAGAATGTCAGGGATGAATGAGCAGTTCTTC. Protein sequence: CASRMSGMNEQFF. This chain uses TRBV5-1 with TRBJ2-1; the D gene is possibly TRBD1 (5 bases). The CDR3 loop spans 13 amino acids. Trimming left V 5 bases short and J 7 bases short, with 13 bases between. CDR1 SGHRS and CDR2 YFSETQ come from the germline V gene.

There are many counts of this clonotype. The V and J genes are TRBV9 and TRBJ1-6, with D possibly being TRBD1 (5 bases). Trimming took 0 bases from V and 16 from J, leaving 14 bases between them. This CDR3 is built from 13 residues. In germline, CDR1 is SGDLS, CDR2 YYNGEE. The CDR3, as DNA: TGTGCCAGCAGCGTAGCTGGGGGGAGGCAGCTCCACTTT. It translates to CASSVAGGRQLHF. The full variable domain, completed using reference TRBV9 and TRBJ1-6, is DSGVTQTPKHLITATGQRVTLRCSPRSGDLSVYWYQQSLDQGLQFLIQYYNGEERAKGNILERFSAQQFPDLHSELNLSSLELGDSALYFCASSVAGGRQLHFGNGTRLTVT.

This clonotype was found many times. This chain joins TRBV7-8 and TRBJ2-1; TRBD2 aligns across 12 bases. Germline lookup yields CDR1 SGHVS and CDR2 FQNEAQ. V gave up 5 bases and J gave up 0 bases; unmatched junction bases: 5. There are 17 residues in the CDR3. The CDR3 coding sequence is TGTGCCAGCAGCAAGCTAGCGGGGGGGAGCTCCTACAATGAGCAGTTCTTC. It is translated as CASSKLAGGSSYNEQFF.

There are many counts of this clonotype. This chain joins TRBV7-9 and TRBJ1-1; 7 bases map to TRBD1. V trimming: 5 bases; J trimming: 8 bases; junction bases outside the gene matches: 5. The V gene's germline CDR1 is SEHNR and CDR2 FQNEAQ (reference sequence). CDR3 length: 12 amino acids. DNA for the CDR3: TGTGCCAGCAGCCTTGGGACAGAGGAAGCTTTCTTT. Translating gives CASSLGTEEAFF. Looking up the rest from reference TRBV7-9 and TRBJ1-1 gives the full variable domain: DTGVSQNPRHKITKRGQNVTFRCDPISEHNRLYWYRQTLGQGPEFLTYFQNEAQLEKSRLLSDRFSAERPKGSFSTLEIQRTEQGDSAMYLCASSLGTEEAFFGQGTRLTVV.

This clonotype was counted many times. The chain has TRBV3-1 and TRBJ2-3; no clear D gene. CDR1 is LGHDT and CDR2 is YNNKEL in the germline V gene (reference sequence). The V end was cut by 4 bases, the J end by 6 bases, with 11 bases between. This CDR3 spans 13 amino acids. This CDR3 is CASSRATGDTQYF. The CDR3 nucleotides read TGTGCCAGCAGCCGAGCTACCGGGGATACGCAGTATTTT.

Worth noting for this clonotype: A much larger clonotype is one base distant, so this may be a read error. The CDR3 spells CSEKLAGGGNEQFF. The CDR3 DNA reads TGCAGTGAGAAACTAGCGGGGGGCGGTAATGAGCAGTTCTTC. The V call is TRBV20-1, the J call TRBJ2-1, with 12 nucleotides matching TRBD2. The V gene's germline CDR1 is DFQATT and CDR2 SNEGSKA (reference sequence). V was clipped by 7 bases and J by 7 bases; unmatched bases: 8. The CDR3 has 14 amino acids.

By its share, this clonotype is medium-sized (0.01 to 0.1%). The gene calls are TRBV20-1 and TRBJ2-3; no definite D call. The CDR3 covers 13 residues. Deletions cut 7 bases from V and 1 base from J, with 12 bases between. Germline loops: CDR1 DFQATT, CDR2 SNEGSKA (reference sequence). The CDR3 bases are TGCAGTGGTCACAAGGGTGGCACAGATACGCAGTATTTT. Amino acids: CSGHKGGTDTQYF.

Only a few counts were recorded for this clonotype. This rearrangement joins TRBV28 to TRBJ2-1, with 10 positions matching TRBD2. The CDR3 contains 16 residues. The ends lost 6 bases at V and 7 bases at J; junction bases unmatched: 12. The germline CDR1 and CDR2 sequences are MDHEN and SYDVKM. CDR3 protein: CASSSKRGGLSNEQFF. CDR3 coding DNA: TGTGCCAGCAGCAGCAAGCGGGGGGGCCTTTCAAATGAGCAGTTCTTC.

This clonotype was observed many times. The chain's CDR3 is CASSDLWGQPQHF. CDR3 coding DNA: TGTGCCAGCAGCGACCTATGGGGGCAGCCCCAGCATTTT. The chain recombines TRBV5-8 with TRBJ1-5; maybe TRBD1 (5 bases). The CDR3 is made up of 13 amino acids. The germline V gene has CDR1 SGHTS and CDR2 YDEGEE. Trimming shortened V by 4 bases and J by 7 bases, and 12 bases separated the two germline ends.

This clonotype came up many times. The V and J genes are TRBV5-1 and TRBJ1-2; tentatively, D is TRBD1 (6 bases). This CDR3 spans 15 amino acids. The germline CDR1 and CDR2 sequences are SGHRS and YFSETQ. V was shortened by 2 bases and J by 4 bases, with 15 bases between the two germline ends. Here the CDR3 reads CASSFASQGPYGYTF. In DNA, the CDR3 is TGCGCCAGCAGCTTCGCCTCTCAGGGGCCCTATGGCTACACCTTC.

This clonotype appeared many times. The chain uses TRBV7-9 and TRBJ2-1; 9 bases agree with TRBD1. V was pared by 5 bases and J by 7 bases, with 9 bases of the junction left unmatched. The CDR3 has 15 residues. CDR1 is SEHNR, CDR2 FQNEAQ, per germline (reference sequence). The CDR3 sequence: CASSPPGQGRNEQFF. DNA of the CDR3: TGTGCCAGCAGCCCTCCCGGACAGGGGCGAAATGAGCAGTTCTTC.

The sample holds a few counts of this clonotype. The V call is TRBV5-1, the J call TRBJ2-7; weak D call: TRBD1 (5 bases). Germline CDR1 and CDR2: SGHRS and YFSETQ. Deletions cut 5 bases from V and 5 bases from J, with 11 bases between. This CDR3 comprises 12 residues. The CDR3 protein is CASRNTGDEQYF. The CDR3 region has the DNA TGCGCCAGCAGAAATACAGGAGACGAGCAGTACTTC.

This clonotype was seen a handful of times. This rearrangement joins TRBV19 to TRBJ1-5; maybe TRBD1 (5 bases). Germline-derived CDR1 and CDR2 are LNHDA and SQIVND (reference sequence). This CDR3 region has 14 residues. Trimming took off 3 bases at V and 7 bases at J, with 13 bases between the two ends. In DNA form, the CDR3 reads TGTGCCAGTAGTATGGGACGGGGGGGACAGCCCCAGCATTTT. Its translation is CASSMGRGGQPQHF. Combining the CDR3 with reference TRBV19 and TRBJ1-5 gives the whole variable domain DGGITQSPKYLFRKEGQNVTLSCEQNLNHDAMYWYRQDPGQGLRLIYYSQIVNDFQKGDIAEGYSVSREKKESFPLTVTSAQKNPTAFYLCASSMGRGGQPQHFGDGTRLSIL.

This chain links TRBV28 with TRBJ2-3, with D possibly matching TRBD2 (5 bases). CDR3 size: 13 residues. Per the germline V gene, CDR1 is MDHEN and CDR2 is SYDVKM. Trimming took off 8 bases at V and 3 bases at J, with 12 bases between the two ends. The CDR3 region has the DNA TGTGCCAGCCGACTTCCGGGGACAGATACGCAGTATTTT. Its protein product is CASRLPGTDTQYF. The full variable domain, with the rest looked up from reference TRBV28 and TRBJ2-3, is DVKVTQSSRYLVKRTGEKVFLECVQDMDHENMFWYRQDPGLGLRLIYFSYDVKMKEKGDIPEGYSVSREKKERFSLILESASTNQTSMYLCASRLPGTDTQYFGPGTRLTVL.

This clonotype came up many times. This rearrangement joins TRBV5-1 to TRBJ2-3; D is uncertain. From germline, CDR1 is SGHRS and CDR2 YFSETQ. CDR3 size: 13 residues. Trimming removed 2 bases at V and 1 base at J, with 5 bases between. In DNA, the CDR3 is TGCGCCAGCAGCTTTTGGGGCACAGATACGCAGTATTTT. Translated, it gives CASSFWGTDTQYF.

This clonotype appeared many times. V gene TRBV9 combines with J gene TRBJ2-1, with 7 bases lining up with TRBD1. J was trimmed by 4 bases and V by 3 bases; bases with no gene match: 7. Germline V gene lookup returns CDR1 SGDLS and CDR2 YYNGEE. The length of the CDR3 is 15 residues. CDR3 DNA: TGTGCCAGCAGCGCCTCGGGACAGCCTTACAATGAGCAGTTCTTC. Amino acids: CASSASGQPYNEQFF.